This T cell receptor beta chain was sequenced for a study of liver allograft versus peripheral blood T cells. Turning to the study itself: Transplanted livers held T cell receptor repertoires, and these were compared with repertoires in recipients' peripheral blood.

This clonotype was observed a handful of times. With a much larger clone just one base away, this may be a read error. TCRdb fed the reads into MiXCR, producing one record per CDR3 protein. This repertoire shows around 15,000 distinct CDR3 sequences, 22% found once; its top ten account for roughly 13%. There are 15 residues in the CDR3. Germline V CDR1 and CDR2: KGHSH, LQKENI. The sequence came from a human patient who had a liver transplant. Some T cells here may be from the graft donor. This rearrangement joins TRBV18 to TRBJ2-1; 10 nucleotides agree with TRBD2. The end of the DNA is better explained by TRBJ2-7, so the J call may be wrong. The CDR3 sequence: CASSPPSGGGDEQYF. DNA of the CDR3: TGTGCCAGCTCACCCCCGAGCGGGGGGGGCGATGAGCAGTACTTC.